What follows are 16 T cell receptor beta chains derived from one specimen sequenced in a study of radiation and T cells in renal cell carcinoma. This sample's time point: baseline pretreatment blood. Stated treatment: 15 Gy SBRT to primary tumor, nephrectomy 4 weeks later. Sequencing used immunoSEQ multiplex PCR; TCRdb keeps in-frame clones, though not all of them. The repertoire holds 120,000 to 150,000 clones, with roughly nine tenths as singletons. The sample in question was blood, obtained from a patient whose treatment included radiotherapy and nephrectomy. The receptors here all came from a woman between 65 and 79 years old with renal cell carcinoma.

The rearrangement uses TRBV5-4 and TRBJ2-5, with D possibly matching TRBD1 (7 bases). The CDR3 extends over 15 amino acids. With 0 bases removed from V and 5 bases from J, the gap between germline ends came to 14 bases. Looked up from germline, CDR1 is SGHNT and CDR2 is YYREEE (reference sequence). The CDR3 protein is CASSLDLEGAETQYF. DNA of the CDR3: TGTGCCAGCAGCTTGGACCTGGAGGGGGCGGAGACCCAGTACTTC.

This chain uses TRBV28 with TRBJ2-7; TRBD1 matches at 9 bases. Germline CDR1 MDHEN, CDR2 SYDVKM. This CDR3 region has 14 residues. J was trimmed by 6 bases and V by 3 bases; bases with no gene match: 6. CDR3: CASSFHRGRVEQYF. The CDR3 DNA reads as TGTGCCAGCAGTTTTCACAGGGGGCGCGTCGAGCAGTACTTC.

The chain carries TRBV5-4 and TRBJ2-1; 11 bases fit TRBD2. In germline, CDR1 is SGHNT, CDR2 YYREEE (reference sequence). Trimming removed 4 bases from V and 1 base from J; junction bases left unmatched: 1. The CDR3 has 15 amino acids. The CDR3 region has the DNA TGTGCCAGCAGCCGGACTAGCGGGTCCTACAATGAGCAGTTCTTC. This translates into CASSRTSGSYNEQFF.

This chain joins TRBV11-2 and TRBJ2-7; D perhaps matches TRBD2 (5 bases). Germline V lookup: CDR1 SGHAT, CDR2 FQNNGV. The CDR3 totals 16 residues. The V end was cut by 3 bases, the J end by 0 bases, with 15 bases between. The CDR3 bases are TGTGCCAGCAGCTTGTCGGGGAGCCGAACCTCCTACGAGCAGTACTTC. Encoded protein: CASSLSGSRTSYEQYF.

The V and J genes are TRBV30 and TRBJ2-6; unclear D gene. Trimming stripped 4 bases from V and 1 base from J, with 8 bases between. The CDR3 is 14 amino acids. Germline values: CDR1 GTSNPN, CDR2 SVGIG (reference sequence). The CDR3 region has the DNA TGTGCCTGGAAAGTATTTTCTGGGGCCAACGTCCTGACTTTC. Translating gives CAWKVFSGANVLTF.

This clone was recorded only once. The chain uses TRBV6-9 and TRBJ2-2, with 7 positions matching TRBD2. Trimming took 6 bases from V and 2 from J; bases not matched to a gene: 3. Germline V gives CDR1 MNHGY, CDR2 SVAAGI. This CDR3 comprises 14 residues. CDR3 protein: CASRRGINTGELFF. The CDR3 DNA sequence: TGTGCCAGCAGGCGGGGGATAAACACCGGGGAGCTGTTTTTT.

This rearrangement joins TRBV6-5 to TRBJ2-1; the match to TRBD2 covers 11 bases. Per germline, CDR1 MNHEY and CDR2 SVGAGI. There are 15 residues in the CDR3. J lost 5 bases, V lost 4 bases, and 4 bases had no gene match. CDR3 residues: CASSLLTSGDNEQFF. The CDR3 DNA reads as TGTGCCAGCAGTTTACTGACTAGCGGGGACAATGAGCAGTTCTTC.

The chain carries TRBV5-1 and TRBJ1-5; TRBD1 agrees at 10 bases. There are 14 residues in the CDR3. Germline V gene lookup returns CDR1 SGHRS and CDR2 YFSETQ. V was pared by 4 bases and J by 5 bases, with 3 bases of the junction left unmatched. The CDR3 region is CASSPDRGHQPQHF. CDR3 nucleotides: TGCGCCAGCAGCCCAGACAGGGGGCATCAGCCCCAGCATTTT.

The J gene is TRBJ1-2, the V gene TRBV5-5, with D uncertain. The CDR3 contains 14 residues. Germline assignment: CDR1 SGHKS and CDR2 YYEKEE (reference sequence). V was pared by 4 bases and J by 3 bases, with 13 bases between. The CDR3 sequence: CASSLDPADYGYTF. In DNA form, the CDR3 reads TGTGCCAGCAGCCTAGACCCTGCGGACTATGGCTACACCTTC.

The V gene is TRBV19, the J gene TRBJ2-3, with D uncertain. Trimming stripped 7 bases from V and 6 bases from J, with 14 bases between. Germline V gene sequence: CDR1 LNHDA, CDR2 SQIVND (reference sequence). This CDR3 is 13 amino acids long. The CDR3 sequence: CASTHRNQDTQYF. The CDR3 region has the DNA TGTGCCAGTACCCATAGGAACCAGGATACGCAGTATTTT.

The chain links TRBV5-4 to TRBJ1-6, with D tentatively TRBD1 (5 bases). Trimming removed 2 bases at V and 0 bases at J, with 18 bases between. The germline CDR1 and CDR2 sequences are SGHNT and YYREEE (reference sequence). This CDR3 has 19 amino acids. Written as DNA, the CDR3 is TGTGCCAGCAGCTTTTTCTCCCTCAGGGCCAGCTCCTATAATTCACCCCTCCACTTT. Translation gives CASSFFSLRASSYNSPLHF. The whole variable domain, remainder taken from reference TRBV5-4 and TRBJ1-6, is ETGVTQSPTHLIKTRGQQVTLRCSSQSGHNTVSWYQQALGQGPQFIFQYYREEENGRGNFPPRFSGLQFPNYSSELNVNALELDDSALYLCASSFFSLRASSYNSPLHFGNGTRLTVT.

The chain is built from TRBV30 and TRBJ2-7, with D unclear. From germline, CDR1 is GTSNPN and CDR2 SVGIG (reference sequence). CDR3 length equals 10 residues. V lost 4 bases and J lost 3, with 4 bases in between. CDR3 in DNA: TGTGCCTGGAACAGCTACGAGCAGTACTTC. Translated, it gives CAWNSYEQYF.

The chain carries TRBV19 and TRBJ1-2; 8 nucleotides agree with TRBD1. This CDR3 has 17 residues. Germline V gene data show CDR1 as LNHDA and CDR2 as SQIVND (reference sequence). The ends lost 5 bases at V and 4 bases at J; junction bases unmatched: 15. The CDR3 DNA is TGTGCCAGTAGTGCCTACCTGACAGGGGTGGGTAGCTATGGCTACACCTTC. Residues: CASSAYLTGVGSYGYTF.

This chain connects TRBV5-1 to TRBJ1-6; D possibly corresponds to TRBD1 (5 bases). This CDR3 spans 15 amino acids. CDR1 is SGHRS and CDR2 is YFSETQ in the germline V gene. The V and J ends lost 3 bases and 5 bases respectively, with 12 bases between them. The CDR3, as DNA: TGCGCCAGCAGCTCAGGGACGGATCATAATTCACCCCTCCACTTT. Protein: CASSSGTDHNSPLHF.

V and J are TRBV9 and TRBJ2-7; the D is unclear. The CDR3 runs to 14 residues. Trimming pared 0 bases from V and 2 bases from J, leaving 9 bases between. CDR1 SGDLS and CDR2 YYNGEE come from the germline V gene. The CDR3 here is CASSVAGLTYEQYF. CDR3 coding DNA: TGTGCCAGCAGCGTAGCGGGCCTAACCTACGAGCAGTACTTC.

The rearrangement uses TRBV2 and TRBJ1-4; 8 nucleotides agree with TRBD1. CDR1 SNHLY and CDR2 FYNNEI come from the germline V gene. Trimming cost V 7 bases and J 10 bases; bases outside gene matches: 11. The CDR3 runs 14 residues. The CDR3 loop is CASNPGQDPPKLFF. Written as DNA, the CDR3 is TGTGCCAGCAATCCGGGACAGGACCCTCCAAAACTGTTTTTT. Full variable domain (outside the CDR3, taken from reference TRBV2 and TRBJ1-4): EPEVTQTPSHQVTQMGQEVILRCVPISNHLYFYWYRQILGQKVEFLVSFYNNEISEKSEIFDDQFSVERPDGSNFTLKIRSTKLEDSAMYFCASNPGQDPPKLFFGSGTQLSVL.